The clone carrying this TCR beta chain was counted ten times or more. The antigen remains unidentified. Germline CDR1 reads MNHEY; CDR2 reads SVGEGT. This CDR3 region has 12 residues. Trimming removed 8 bases at V and 8 bases at J, with 15 bases between. This record belongs to a study of T cell repertoires in cytomegalovirus infection. Study outcomes and limitations: There were carriers of CMV plus the relevant HLA, and cumulative public TCR beta family frequency identified them.

TCRdb ran MiXCR on the reads and lists one entry per CDR3 protein. The table includes 500,000 or so distinct CDR3 sequences, 15% to 20% detected once. What was sequenced was CD8+ T cells from PBMCs. The V call is TRBV6-2 or TRBV6-3, the J call TRBJ1-2; no firm D call. The TCR was taken from a human donor in good health (CMV status not recorded). Some clones in this sample may be carry-over from other donors' samples. The DNA of the CDR3 is TGTGCCAGCGCGTCACGTGTGAGCGGCTACACCTTC. Its protein is CASASRVSGYTF.